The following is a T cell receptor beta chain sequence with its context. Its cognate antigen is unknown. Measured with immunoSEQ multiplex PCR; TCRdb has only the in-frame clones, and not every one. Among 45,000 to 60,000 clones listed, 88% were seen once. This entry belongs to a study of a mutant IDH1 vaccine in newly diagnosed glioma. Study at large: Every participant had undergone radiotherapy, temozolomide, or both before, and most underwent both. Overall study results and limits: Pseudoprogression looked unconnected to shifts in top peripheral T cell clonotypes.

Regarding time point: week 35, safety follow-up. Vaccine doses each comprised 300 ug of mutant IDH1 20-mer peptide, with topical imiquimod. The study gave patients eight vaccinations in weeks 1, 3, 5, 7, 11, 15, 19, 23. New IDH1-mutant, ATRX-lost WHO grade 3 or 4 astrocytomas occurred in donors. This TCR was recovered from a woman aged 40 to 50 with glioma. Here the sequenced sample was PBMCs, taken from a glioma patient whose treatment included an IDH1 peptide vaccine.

CDR3 sequence reads: CASSSGPEQYF. In nucleotides, the CDR3 is TGTGCCAGCAGCTCAGGGCCCGAGCAGTACTTC. This chain connects TRBV7-9 to TRBJ2-7, with a tentative D call TRBD1 (5 bases). Trimming cost V 4 bases and J 6 bases, with 7 bases left between them. This CDR3 comprises 11 residues. CDR1 and CDR2 from the germline V gene are SEHNR and FQNEAQ (reference sequence). Full variable domain (outside the CDR3, taken from reference TRBV7-9 and TRBJ2-7): DTGVSQNPRHKITKRGQNVTFRCDPISEHNRLYWYRQTLGQGPEFLTYFQNEAQLEKSRLLSDRFSAERPKGSFSTLEIQRTEQGDSAMYLCASSSGPEQYFGPGTRLTVT.